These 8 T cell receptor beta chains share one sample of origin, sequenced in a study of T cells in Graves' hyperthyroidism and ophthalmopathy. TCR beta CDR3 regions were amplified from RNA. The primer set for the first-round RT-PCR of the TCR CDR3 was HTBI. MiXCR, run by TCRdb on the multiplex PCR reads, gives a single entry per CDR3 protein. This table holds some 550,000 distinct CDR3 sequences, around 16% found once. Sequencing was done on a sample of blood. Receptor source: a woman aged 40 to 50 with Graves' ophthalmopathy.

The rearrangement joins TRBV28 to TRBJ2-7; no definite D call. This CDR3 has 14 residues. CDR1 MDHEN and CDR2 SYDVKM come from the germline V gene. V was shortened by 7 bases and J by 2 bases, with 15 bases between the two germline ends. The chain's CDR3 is CASTLGGNPYEQYF. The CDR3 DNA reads TGTGCCAGCACCCTCGGTGGAAACCCCTACGAGCAGTACTTC.

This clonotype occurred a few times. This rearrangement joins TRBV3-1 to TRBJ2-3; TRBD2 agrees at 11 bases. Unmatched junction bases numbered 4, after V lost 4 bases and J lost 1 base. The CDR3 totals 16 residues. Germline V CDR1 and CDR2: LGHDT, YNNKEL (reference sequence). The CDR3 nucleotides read TGTGCCAGCAGCCTTACTAGCGGGAGTGGCACAGATACGCAGTATTTT. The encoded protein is CASSLTSGSGTDTQYF.

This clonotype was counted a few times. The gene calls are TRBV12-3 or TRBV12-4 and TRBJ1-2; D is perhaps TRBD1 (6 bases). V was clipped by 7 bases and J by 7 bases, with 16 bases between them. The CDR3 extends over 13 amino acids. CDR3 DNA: TGTGCCAGCAACGCGCAGGGGAGAAGTGGCTACACCTTC. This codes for CASNAQGRSGYTF.

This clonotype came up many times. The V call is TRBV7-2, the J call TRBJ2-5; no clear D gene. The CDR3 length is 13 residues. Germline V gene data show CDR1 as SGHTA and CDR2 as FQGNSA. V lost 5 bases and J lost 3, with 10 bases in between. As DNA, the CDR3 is TGTGCCAGCAGCCCCTACCTAGAAGAGACCCAGTACTTC. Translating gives CASSPYLEETQYF.

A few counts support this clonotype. CDR3 nucleotide sequence: TGCAGTGCCCCGCGGGTCTCCGAGCAGTACTTC. Protein: CSAPRVSEQYF. This chain links TRBV20-1 with TRBJ2-7; TRBD2 is a possible D gene (5 bases). V was cut by 6 bases and J by 6 bases, with 12 bases left in between. This CDR3 spans 11 amino acids. The germline CDR1 and CDR2 sequences are DFQATT and SNEGSKA (reference sequence).

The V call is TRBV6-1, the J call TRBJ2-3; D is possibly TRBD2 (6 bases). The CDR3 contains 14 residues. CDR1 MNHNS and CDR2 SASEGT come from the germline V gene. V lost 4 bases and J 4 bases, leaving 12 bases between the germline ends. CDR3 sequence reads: CASSVAGRSDTQYF. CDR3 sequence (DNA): TGTGCCAGCAGTGTCGCGGGAAGATCAGATACGCAGTATTTT.

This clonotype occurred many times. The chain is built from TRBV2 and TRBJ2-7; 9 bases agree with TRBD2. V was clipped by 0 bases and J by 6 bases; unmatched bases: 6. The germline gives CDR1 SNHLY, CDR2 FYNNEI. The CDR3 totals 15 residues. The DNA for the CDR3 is TGTGCCAGCAGTGAAGCGCTTCGTAGCGGGAGCGAGCAGTACTTC. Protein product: CASSEALRSGSEQYF.

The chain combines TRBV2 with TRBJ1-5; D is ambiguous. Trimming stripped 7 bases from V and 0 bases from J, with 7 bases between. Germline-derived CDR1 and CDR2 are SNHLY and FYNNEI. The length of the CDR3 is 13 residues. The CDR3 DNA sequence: TGTGCCAGCACGGCACATAGCAATCAGCCCCAGCATTTT. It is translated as CASTAHSNQPQHF.